Shown below are 31 T cell receptor beta chains from a single sample sequenced in a study of radiotherapy plus CTLA-4 blockade in lung cancer. The protocol was immunoSEQ multiplex PCR, while the TCRdb copy is restricted to in-frame clones and leaves out a portion. This table has about 60,000 clones, approximately 80% appearing once. This material consisted of peripheral blood, taken from a patient treated with radiotherapy plus ipilimumab. These receptors were collected from a human donor with non-small cell lung cancer who had a partial response to radiotherapy plus ipilimumab.

The rearrangement uses TRBV13 and TRBJ2-7; 7 nucleotides match TRBD1. V was pared by 0 bases and J by 2 bases, with 7 bases of the junction left unmatched. CDR1 PRHDT and CDR2 FYEKMQ come from the germline V gene (reference sequence). CDR3 size: 16 residues. The CDR3 DNA sequence: TGTGCCAGCAGCTTAGGGGTACAGGGGACCACCTACGAGCAGTACTTC. It specifies CASSLGVQGTTYEQYF.

V is TRBV6-1 and J is TRBJ2-7, with 10 bases aligning to TRBD1. CDR1 MNHNS and CDR2 SASEGT come from the germline V gene. J gave up 4 bases and V 2 bases, and 5 bases lay outside the gene matches. The CDR3 totals 15 residues. The CDR3 sequence: CASSERRTGGYEQYF. The CDR3 DNA follows: TGTGCCAGCAGTGAACGGCGGACAGGGGGTTACGAGCAGTACTTC.

Only a few counts were recorded for this clone. The rearrangement links TRBV2 to TRBJ2-3; 10 nucleotides agree with TRBD2. V trimming: 6 bases; J trimming: 6 bases; junction bases outside the gene matches: 9. This CDR3 contains 15 residues. Germline V lookup: CDR1 SNHLY, CDR2 FYNNEI. The DNA for the CDR3 is TGTGCCAGCAGAGAGACTAGCGGGCTCTTTGATACGCAGTATTTT. Amino acids: CASRETSGLFDTQYF.

The genes are TRBV4-2 and TRBJ2-7, with D perhaps TRBD2 (5 bases). Germline V gene sequence: CDR1 LGHNA, CDR2 YNFKEQ. CDR3 length: 13 residues. Trimming removed 4 bases at V and 7 bases at J, with 14 bases between. The CDR3 spells CASSPEMGREQYF. The CDR3 DNA is TGTGCCAGCAGCCCCGAGATGGGGAGAGAGCAGTACTTC.

This clone has just one count. The CDR3 spells CASSLRPEKETQYF. CDR3 nucleotide sequence: TGCGCCAGCAGCCTCCGGCCGGAGAAAGAGACCCAGTACTTC. J is TRBJ2-5 and V is TRBV5-1; no reliable D call. V shed 4 bases and J shed 3 bases, with 13 bases lying between them. Germline values: CDR1 SGHRS, CDR2 YFSETQ. The CDR3 contains 14 residues.

The chain couples TRBV27 to TRBJ1-5; TRBD1 might be the D (5 bases). V was cut by 5 bases and J by 1 base, with 9 bases left in between. CDR1 and CDR2 from the germline V gene are MNHEY and SMNVEV (reference sequence). The CDR3 loop spans 14 amino acids. This chain's CDR3 is CASSIGGSNQPQHF. The CDR3 region has the DNA TGTGCCAGCAGTATCGGGGGAAGCAATCAGCCCCAGCATTTT.

As regards this clone: An end of the junction differs from the germline gene, which may be a read error. The chain couples TRBV7-2 to TRBJ2-2; 11 positions agree with TRBD2. The CDR3 length is 15 residues. The germline CDR1 and CDR2 sequences are SGHTA and FQGNSA. CDR3 sequence reads: CASSSSGRNSGELFF. The CDR3 DNA reads TGTGCCAGCAGTTCTAGCGGGAGGAACTCCGGGGAGCTGTTTTTT.

The chain combines TRBV2 with TRBJ2-1; TRBD2 agrees at 10 bases. This CDR3 has 15 amino acids. Germline V gene data show CDR1 as SNHLY and CDR2 as FYNNEI. The ends lost 4 bases at V and 5 bases at J; junction bases unmatched: 5. The CDR3 DNA is TGTGCCAGCAGTGCCAGCGGGAGGGCCGACAATGAGCAGTTCTTC. Amino acids: CASSASGRADNEQFF.

The rearrangement links TRBV5-1 to TRBJ2-5; 14 positions agree with TRBD2. Germline V gene lookup returns CDR1 SGHRS and CDR2 YFSETQ. Trimming at V came to 3 bases and at J to 5 bases, leaving 9 bases not matched to a gene. The CDR3 covers 17 residues. This CDR3 is CASSSGLAGEGSETQYF. The CDR3 DNA reads TGCGCCAGCAGCTCGGGACTAGCGGGAGAAGGGTCGGAGACCCAGTACTTC.

The chain couples TRBV19 to TRBJ2-7; D is unclear. The length of the CDR3 is 14 residues. The germline V gene has CDR1 LNHDA and CDR2 SQIVND (reference sequence). V shed 3 bases and J shed 3 bases, with 12 bases lying between them. CDR3: CASSIGLGLYEQYF. The CDR3 DNA follows: TGTGCCAGTAGTATCGGTCTAGGCCTCTACGAGCAGTACTTC.

The CDR3 protein is CASSPVQGNTEAFF. The CDR3 DNA sequence: TGTGCCAGCAGCCCGGTACAGGGCAACACTGAAGCTTTCTTT. The chain is built from TRBV5-4 and TRBJ1-1, with D maybe TRBD1 (6 bases). CDR1 and CDR2 from the germline V gene are SGHNT and YYREEE (reference sequence). The CDR3 is 14 amino acids. The V end lost 4 bases, the J end lost 2 bases, and 12 bases lay between the germline ends.

The genes are TRBV6-1 and TRBJ1-3; D not certain. The CDR3 runs 15 residues. In germline, CDR1 is MNHNS, CDR2 SASEGT. V dropped 6 bases and J dropped 0 bases, with 12 bases sitting between them. CDR3 loop: CASRAPLSSGNTIYF. CDR3 in DNA: TGTGCCAGCAGAGCACCCCTGAGCTCTGGAAACACCATATATTTT.

This clone was seen once. The V gene is TRBV30, the J gene TRBJ2-7, with D unclear. Trimming pared 2 bases from V and 5 bases from J, leaving 7 bases between. Germline V gene data show CDR1 as GTSNPN and CDR2 as SVGIG (reference sequence). CDR3 size: 11 residues. CDR3 loop: CAWSRPDEQYF. CDR3 in DNA: TGTGCCTGGAGTCGCCCGGACGAGCAGTACTTC.

The chain combines TRBV2 with TRBJ2-3; D possibly corresponds to TRBD1 (6 bases). This CDR3 spans 16 amino acids. Germline CDR1 SNHLY, CDR2 FYNNEI. The ends were cut back, 8 bases at V and 2 bases at J, with 20 bases in the middle. This chain's CDR3 is CASLRSRAGATDTQYF. The CDR3 DNA follows: TGTGCCAGCCTGAGATCTCGTGCAGGGGCCACAGATACGCAGTATTTT.

The chain joins TRBV25-1 to TRBJ1-5; D is uncertain. V was pared by 4 bases and J by 4 bases, with 8 bases between. Germline lookup yields CDR1 MGHDK and CDR2 SYGVNS. The CDR3 length is 13 residues. DNA for the CDR3: TGTGCCAGCAGTGGGACGGGGAATCAGCCCCAGCATTTT. Translation: CASSGTGNQPQHF.

The chain uses TRBV28 and TRBJ1-2; D not resolved. The CDR3 length is 14 residues. Trimming stripped 6 bases from V and 0 bases from J, with 11 bases between. Germline CDR1 and CDR2: MDHEN and SYDVKM. CDR3 nucleotides: TGTGCCAGCAGCCCATTAGACTCTAACTATGGCTACACCTTC. This translates into CASSPLDSNYGYTF.

The chain has TRBV2 and TRBJ2-1; D might be TRBD2 (6 bases). CDR3 length: 17 residues. Germline assignment: CDR1 SNHLY and CDR2 FYNNEI. V lost 1 base to trimming and J lost 7 bases, with 20 bases between them. CDR3 in DNA: TGTGCCAGCAGTGAAGTGGTAGCGGCGGGAATCGGGAATGAGCAGTTCTTC. It encodes CASSEVVAAGIGNEQFF.

The V gene is TRBV9, the J gene TRBJ2-1, with TRBD2 identical over 13 bases. Looked up from germline, CDR1 is SGDLS and CDR2 is YYNGEE. CDR3 length: 16 residues. With 4 bases clipped from V and 7 bases from J, the junction kept 8 bases outside the gene matches. CDR3 amino acids: CASSPQTSGRRNEQFF. The CDR3 DNA reads as TGTGCCAGCAGCCCCCAGACTAGCGGGAGGCGGAATGAGCAGTTCTTC.

This clone was recorded only once. The chain couples TRBV2 to TRBJ2-7; TRBD2 matches 14 bases. This CDR3 spans 13 amino acids. Germline CDR1 SNHLY, CDR2 FYNNEI. V shed 10 bases and J 11 bases; nucleotides not matched to a gene: 10. CDR3 in amino acids: CAIDAGLAGEKYF. CDR3 bases: TGTGCCATCGACGCGGGACTAGCGGGAGAGAAGTACTTC.

The chain carries TRBV11-2 and TRBJ2-3; TRBD2 matches 11 bases. There are 19 residues in the CDR3. The V gene's germline CDR1 is SGHAT and CDR2 FQNNGV. The ends lost 4 bases at V and 5 bases at J; junction bases unmatched: 17. CDR3 sequence reads: CASSSPGPGSGREGDTQYF. In DNA, the CDR3 is TGTGCCAGCAGCTCACCCGGCCCGGGTAGCGGGAGGGAGGGAGATACGCAGTATTTT.

This clone was observed a handful of times. This chain connects TRBV7-2 to TRBJ2-7; D is perhaps TRBD2 (6 bases). The CDR3 contains 13 residues. Germline CDR1 and CDR2: SGHTA and FQGNSA. The V gene lost 5 bases and the J gene lost 3 bases, with 11 bases spanning the gap. The DNA of the CDR3 is TGTGCCAGCAGCCCTTTGGGGGGCTACGAGCAGTACTTC. Translation: CASSPLGGYEQYF.

CDR3 sequence reads: CASRWAGEQYF. CDR3 DNA sequence: TGTGCCAGCCGCTGGGCGGGGGAGCAGTACTTC. This sequence joins TRBV6-1 and TRBJ2-7; D is possibly TRBD2 (6 bases). Looked up from germline, CDR1 is MNHNS and CDR2 is SASEGT. Trimming took off 8 bases at V and 7 bases at J, with 12 bases between the two ends. CDR3 length equals 11 residues.

V and J are TRBV11-2 and TRBJ2-5; 12 positions agree with TRBD2. The length of the CDR3 is 13 residues. Germline lookup yields CDR1 SGHAT and CDR2 FQNNGV. With V trimmed by 4 bases and J by 8 bases, 2 bases remained unmatched. The CDR3 region is CASSSTSGGTQYF. The CDR3 nucleotides read TGTGCCAGCAGCTCGACTAGCGGGGGAACCCAGTACTTC.

V gene TRBV7-3 combines with J gene TRBJ2-1; 10 positions match TRBD2. The CDR3 is 15 amino acids. Unmatched junction bases numbered 11, after V lost 6 bases and J lost 9 bases. The V gene's germline CDR1 is SGHTA and CDR2 FQGTGA. For the CDR3, the DNA is TGTGCCAGCAGTCCTGCAGGGACTAGCGTAGGTGAGCAGTTCTTC. Encoded protein: CASSPAGTSVGEQFF.

V and J are TRBV5-1 and TRBJ1-2, with 11 bases identical to TRBD1. Per germline, CDR1 SGHRS and CDR2 YFSETQ. V was pared by 4 bases and J by 7 bases, with 6 bases of the junction left unmatched. The CDR3 runs 14 residues. This CDR3 is CASSPGQGASGYTF. The DNA of the CDR3 is TGCGCCAGCAGCCCCGGACAGGGGGCGAGTGGCTACACCTTC.

This clone was observed a handful of times. Here the CDR3 DNA reads TGTGCCAGCAGCCCCCAAGGACTAGCGGGAGGTGGTTCCTACGAGCAGTACTTC. Protein sequence: CASSPQGLAGGGSYEQYF. J is TRBJ2-7 and V is TRBV7-3, with 14 bases that match TRBD2. The length of the CDR3 is 18 residues. CDR1 is SGHTA, CDR2 FQGTGA, per germline. V lost 5 bases, J lost 1 base, and 10 bases stayed unmatched.

This clone came up once. In the same sample, other DNA sequences code for this CDR3. This chain links TRBV28 with TRBJ1-4; tentatively, D is TRBD1 (6 bases). The CDR3 totals 12 residues. Trimming stripped 5 bases from V and 8 bases from J, with 9 bases between. The germline V gene encodes CDR1 MDHEN and CDR2 SYDVKM. CDR3 sequence (DNA): TGTGCCAGCAGTACAGGGAAGGAAAAACTGTTTTTT. Encoded protein: CASSTGKEKLFF.

The chain recombines TRBV6-6 with TRBJ2-7; tentative D call: TRBD2 (5 bases). There are 13 residues in the CDR3. Looked up from germline, CDR1 is MNHNY and CDR2 is SVGAGI (reference sequence). Trimming left V 6 bases short and J 2 bases short, with 11 bases between. Here the CDR3 DNA reads TGTGCCAGCAGCCGGACTCCAACCTACGAGCAGTACTTC. Translating gives CASSRTPTYEQYF.

The chain is built from TRBV6-5 and TRBJ2-7; D remains unclear. With 2 bases removed from V and 5 bases from J, the gap between germline ends came to 10 bases. Germline CDR1 and CDR2: MNHEY and SVGAGI. The CDR3 consists of 13 residues. CDR3 sequence reads: CASSYRQAHEQYF. CDR3 bases: TGTGCCAGCAGTTACAGGCAGGCCCACGAGCAGTACTTC.

This chain links TRBV6-6 with TRBJ2-1; D is possibly TRBD2 (7 bases). The V end was cut by 2 bases, the J end by 8 bases, with 16 bases between. The length of the CDR3 is 15 residues. The germline V gene has CDR1 MNHNY and CDR2 SVGAGI (reference sequence). The CDR3 spells CASSYGGASGDEQFF. The CDR3 region has the DNA TGTGCCAGCAGTTACGGGGGGGCGAGTGGTGATGAGCAGTTCTTC.

The J gene is TRBJ1-1, the V gene TRBV2; TRBD1 matches 8 bases. Trimming removed 6 bases from V and 5 bases from J; junction bases left unmatched: 8. CDR1 is SNHLY and CDR2 is FYNNEI in the germline V gene. CDR3 length: 14 amino acids. The CDR3: CASSRQGRETEAFF. CDR3 in DNA: TGTGCCAGCAGCCGACAGGGGAGAGAAACTGAAGCTTTCTTT.